Listed below are T cell receptor beta chains from one sample, sequenced in a study of blood T cell repertoires in COVID-19. Profiled with immunoSEQ multiplex PCR; TCRdb holds only in-frame clones, not every one. The sample yields around 60,000 clones, about two thirds seen once. The sample was peripheral blood. These receptors originate from a woman in her seventies with COVID-19, enrolled during active disease. Both conserved end residues are trimmed from each CDR3.

j_gene: TRBJ2-4; v_gene: TRBV27; CDR3aa: ASIYSQQGPRLAKNIQY
j_gene: TRBJ2-2; v_gene: TRBV19; CDR3aa: ASSIAPRNTGELF
j_gene: TRBJ1-4; v_gene: TRBV7-2; CDR3aa: ASSHPRQGRKLF
j_gene: TRBJ2-3; v_gene: TRBV7-6; CDR3aa: ASSLGGTGATDTQY
j_gene: TRBJ2-7; v_gene: TRBV5-1; CDR3aa: ASSRSGLRFYEQY
j_gene: TRBJ2-3; v_gene: TRBV7-3; CDR3aa: ASSREGGVPTDTQY
j_gene: TRBJ1-1; v_gene: TRBV5-4; CDR3aa: ASSRDGGGLTEAF
j_gene: TRBJ1-2; v_gene: TRBV12-3/TRBV12-4; CDR3aa: ASRTGSSGYT
j_gene: TRBJ2-3; v_gene: TRBV6-5; CDR3aa: ASSYSGGSHTDTQY
j_gene: TRBJ2-1; v_gene: TRBV5-1; CDR3aa: ASSPQGAYNEQF
j_gene: TRBJ2-6; v_gene: TRBV4-3; CDR3aa: ASSQDKFWRANVLT
j_gene: TRBJ2-3; v_gene: TRBV7-2; CDR3aa: ASSRTSGSAGDTQY
j_gene: TRBJ2-2; v_gene: TRBV6-2/TRBV6-3; CDR3aa: ASSWTGGDTGELF
j_gene: TRBJ1-2; v_gene: TRBV2; CDR3aa: ASSDWQGAGYT
j_gene: TRBJ1-2; v_gene: TRBV6-5; CDR3aa: ASSYSGRGQATGYT
j_gene: TRBJ1-2; v_gene: TRBV2; CDR3aa: ASSVAGPGNYGYT
j_gene: TRBJ1-1; v_gene: TRBV6-5; CDR3aa: ASSITVSAEAF
j_gene: TRBJ1-4; v_gene: TRBV15; CDR3aa: ATSRGRTGGDEVLF
j_gene: TRBJ1-3; v_gene: TRBV12-3/TRBV12-4; CDR3aa: ASAESGNTIY
j_gene: TRBJ1-1; v_gene: TRBV13; CDR3aa: ASSLVDGQSNTEAF
j_gene: TRBJ2-4; v_gene: TRBV7-9; CDR3aa: ASSPRSGGTLAKNIQY
j_gene: TRBJ2-3; v_gene: TRBV29-1; CDR3aa: SVDPTSGGHSTDTQY
j_gene: TRBJ2-4; v_gene: TRBV6-1; CDR3aa: ASSEARRGLAKNIQY
j_gene: TRBJ2-1; v_gene: TRBV6-5; CDR3aa: ASSSNLAGVGNEQF
j_gene: TRBJ2-3; v_gene: TRBV6-5; CDR3aa: ACREGTDTQY
j_gene: TRBJ1-1; v_gene: TRBV6-1; CDR3aa: ASSDPPGGLMNTEAF
j_gene: TRBJ2-3; v_gene: TRBV6-5; CDR3aa: ASKAGQGATDTQY
j_gene: TRBJ1-5; v_gene: TRBV6-2/TRBV6-3; CDR3aa: ASSDRALSQPQH
j_gene: TRBJ1-2; v_gene: TRBV19; CDR3aa: ASSAEDYGYT
j_gene: TRBJ1-5; v_gene: TRBV6-2/TRBV6-3; CDR3aa: ASSYSDRGRGNQPQH
j_gene: TRBJ1-5; v_gene: TRBV25-1; CDR3aa: ASSRGNQPQH
j_gene: TRBJ1-2; v_gene: TRBV5-1; CDR3aa: ASKEGATSGYT
j_gene: TRBJ1-5; v_gene: TRBV12-5; CDR3aa: ASGLATGPGNQPQH
j_gene: TRBJ1-5; v_gene: TRBV5-6; CDR3aa: ASSSDRGVGNQPQH
j_gene: TRBJ1-4; v_gene: TRBV4-1; CDR3aa: ASSQLMVSTNEKLF
j_gene: TRBJ2-1; v_gene: TRBV7-2; CDR3aa: ASSHRGLAGVNEQF
j_gene: TRBJ2-3; v_gene: TRBV18; CDR3aa: ASSPVAGVTDTQY
j_gene: TRBJ2-1; v_gene: TRBV7-6; CDR3aa: ASSASRTSGRALGVEQF
j_gene: TRBJ2-1; v_gene: TRBV19; CDR3aa: ASSTRDRGRYNEQF
j_gene: TRBJ2-6; v_gene: TRBV3-1/TRBV3-2; CDR3aa: ASSLSGAGANVLT
j_gene: TRBJ1-1; v_gene: TRBV5-1; CDR3aa: ASSVDTNTEAF
j_gene: TRBJ2-3; v_gene: TRBV6-2/TRBV6-3; CDR3aa: ASSPRPSDTQY
j_gene: TRBJ2-2; v_gene: TRBV27; CDR3aa: ASSFYVEGLDTGELF
j_gene: TRBJ1-2; v_gene: TRBV5-7; CDR3aa: ASSLIVMHPYGYT
j_gene: TRBJ2-3; v_gene: TRBV7-2; CDR3aa: ASSLQASGGTDTQY
j_gene: TRBJ1-2; v_gene: TRBV7-2; CDR3aa: ASSLSSANYGYT
j_gene: TRBJ1-1; v_gene: TRBV5-5; CDR3aa: ASSGGTGGNTEAF
j_gene: TRBJ2-1; v_gene: TRBV7-2; CDR3aa: ASSLGGGYRYEQF
j_gene: TRBJ2-1; v_gene: TRBV7-8; CDR3aa: ASSQGLAGDTGDEQF
j_gene: TRBJ1-2; v_gene: TRBV7-6; CDR3aa: ASSPMTGGLGGYT
j_gene: TRBJ2-3; v_gene: TRBV18; CDR3aa: ASSAQMGDADTQY
j_gene: TRBJ2-1; v_gene: TRBV18; CDR3aa: ASSPTVGGSYNEQF
j_gene: TRBJ2-1; v_gene: TRBV2; CDR3aa: ASSVTRNNEQF
j_gene: TRBJ2-1; v_gene: TRBV6-2/TRBV6-3; CDR3aa: ASSKGTSGGREQF
j_gene: TRBJ2-3; v_gene: TRBV6-5; CDR3aa: ASVGREGTDTQY
j_gene: TRBJ2-3; v_gene: TRBV19; CDR3aa: ASTGGRGDTQY
j_gene: TRBJ2-1; v_gene: TRBV7-8; CDR3aa: ASSTSGGYNEQF
j_gene: TRBJ2-2; v_gene: TRBV4-2; CDR3aa: ASSQEAGGLGTGELF
j_gene: TRBJ1-6; v_gene: TRBV29-1; CDR3aa: SARLAGSSYNSPLH